The present T cell receptor (beta chain) was sequenced within a study of control samples from healthy donors and cancer patients. The assay was immunoSEQ multiplex PCR, and TCRdb's table has in-frame clones only and misses some. The sample includes roughly 100,000 clones, approximately 90% of them seen just once. This clone was observed a single time. The ends were cut back, 0 bases at V and 4 bases at J, with 15 bases in the middle. The CDR3 consists of 16 residues. The germline V gene encodes CDR1 SEHNR and CDR2 FQNEAQ (reference sequence). The sequence came from a man between 60 and 75 years old with lung cancer. V and J are TRBV7-9 and TRBJ1-1; the D is unclear. Sequencing was performed on PBMCs. This chain's CDR3 is CASSLAHGDGSTEAFF. The CDR3 DNA reads as TGTGCCAGCAGCTTAGCTCACGGTGACGGTAGCACTGAAGCTTTCTTT.